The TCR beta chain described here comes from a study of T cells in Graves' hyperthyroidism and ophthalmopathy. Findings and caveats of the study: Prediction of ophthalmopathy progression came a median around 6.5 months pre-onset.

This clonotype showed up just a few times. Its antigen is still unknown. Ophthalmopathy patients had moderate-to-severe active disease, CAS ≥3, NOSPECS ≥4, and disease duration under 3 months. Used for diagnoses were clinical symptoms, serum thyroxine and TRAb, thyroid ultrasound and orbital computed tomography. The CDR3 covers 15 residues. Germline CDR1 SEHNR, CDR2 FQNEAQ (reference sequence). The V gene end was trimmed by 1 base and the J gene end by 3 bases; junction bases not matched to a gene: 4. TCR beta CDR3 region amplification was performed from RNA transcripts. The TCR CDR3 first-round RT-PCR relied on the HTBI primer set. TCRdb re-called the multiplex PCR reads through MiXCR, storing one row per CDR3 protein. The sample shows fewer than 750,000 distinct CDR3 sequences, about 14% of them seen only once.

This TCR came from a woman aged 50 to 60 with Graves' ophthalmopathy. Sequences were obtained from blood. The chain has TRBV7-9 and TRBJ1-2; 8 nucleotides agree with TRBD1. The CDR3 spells CASSLGTGNHYGYTF. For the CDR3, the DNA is TGTGCCAGCAGCTTAGGGACAGGGAATCACTATGGCTACACCTTC.